These 22 T cell receptor beta chains originate from one sample sequenced in a study of early T cells in non-severe SARS-CoV-2 infection. In TCRdb, the 5' RACE reads were re-called with MiXCR into one record per CDR3 protein. The table records tens of thousands of distinct CDR3 sequences, 7.5% to 9.5% of them present only once. The sequencing here drew on whole blood, taken at baseline. The receptors here all came from an adult who was a healthcare worker with PCR-confirmed SARS-CoV-2 infection or an uninfected control (not recorded which).

This clonotype was counted ten times or more. V gene TRBV30 combines with J gene TRBJ1-2; D perhaps matches TRBD1 (6 bases). This CDR3 region has 15 residues. CDR1 and CDR2 (germline): GTSNPN, SVGIG (reference sequence). The V and J ends lost 6 bases and 0 bases respectively, with 17 bases between them. The CDR3 is CACGPGDTTNYGYTF. DNA for the CDR3: TGTGCCTGTGGACCTGGGGACACCACTAACTATGGCTACACCTTC.

This sequence joins TRBV10-3 and TRBJ2-7; D is ambiguous. The V and J ends lost 3 bases and 0 bases respectively, with 6 bases between them. CDR1 and CDR2 from the germline V gene are ENHRY and SYGVKD. This CDR3 is built from 13 residues. CDR3 amino acids: CAISDGNSYEQYF. The CDR3 region has the DNA TGTGCCATCAGTGACGGTAACTCCTACGAGCAGTACTTC.

This clonotype appeared a few times. The rearrangement uses TRBV5-1 and TRBJ1-6, with D unclear. The germline gives CDR1 SGHRS, CDR2 YFSETQ. Deletions cut 7 bases from V and 5 bases from J, with 13 bases between. The CDR3 is made up of 14 amino acids. The CDR3 nucleotides are TGCGCCAGCGGCCGAGGGCTTGATAATTCACCCCTCCACTTT. Its translation: CASGRGLDNSPLHF.

In its sample, this clonotype was seen a few times. V usage is TRBV3-1 and J usage is TRBJ2-2; unclear D gene. The germline V gene encodes CDR1 LGHDT and CDR2 YNNKEL (reference sequence). This CDR3 comprises 13 residues. Trimming removed 0 bases at V and 6 bases at J, with 5 bases between. The DNA for the CDR3 is TGTGCCAGCAGCCAAGAGGGATCCGGGGAGCTGTTTTTT. Translated, it gives CASSQEGSGELFF.

V is TRBV11-2 and J is TRBJ2-3; TRBD2 matches 10 bases. The CDR3 length is 16 residues. The germline gives CDR1 SGHAT, CDR2 FQNNGV. V gave up 5 bases and J gave up 2 bases; unmatched junction bases: 7. CDR3: CASSAGTSEFTDTQYF. In nucleotides, the CDR3 is TGTGCCAGCAGCGCCGGGACTAGCGAATTCACAGATACGCAGTATTTT.

The V and J genes are TRBV7-9 and TRBJ2-3; TRBD1 agrees at 8 bases. Per germline, CDR1 SEHNR and CDR2 FQNEAQ (reference sequence). Unmatched junction bases numbered 9, after V lost 4 bases and J lost 0 bases. The CDR3 runs to 17 residues. The CDR3: CASSSNRGTLSTDTQYF. Written as DNA, the CDR3 is TGTGCCAGCAGCTCTAACAGGGGGACCTTAAGCACAGATACGCAGTATTTT. Looking up the rest from reference TRBV7-9 and TRBJ2-3 gives the full variable domain: DTGVSQNPRHKITKRGQNVTFRCDPISEHNRLYWYRQTLGQGPEFLTYFQNEAQLEKSRLLSDRFSAERPKGSFSTLEIQRTEQGDSAMYLCASSSNRGTLSTDTQYFGPGTRLTVL.

The rearrangement uses TRBV5-1 and TRBJ1-6; D not certain. CDR3 length equals 15 residues. Germline V gene lookup returns CDR1 SGHRS and CDR2 YFSETQ. V was cut by 5 bases and J by 7 bases, with 16 bases left in between. The CDR3 reads CASRWAETANSPLHF. The CDR3 region has the DNA TGCGCCAGCAGGTGGGCAGAGACCGCGAATTCACCCCTCCACTTT. Combining the CDR3 with reference TRBV5-1 and TRBJ1-6 gives the whole variable domain KAGVTQTPRYLIKTRGQQVTLSCSPISGHRSVSWYQQTPGQGLQFLFEYFSETQRNKGNFPGRFSGRQFSNSRSEMNVSTLELGDSALYLCASRWAETANSPLHFGNGTRLTVT.

The V call is TRBV2, the J call TRBJ2-2, with TRBD2 matching 8 bases. This CDR3 has 14 amino acids. CDR1 is SNHLY, CDR2 FYNNEI, per germline. V shed 5 bases and J 6 bases; nucleotides not matched to a gene: 5. CDR3 coding DNA: TGTGCCAGCAGTTGGCGGGAGGCCGCCGGGGAGCTGTTTTTT. It yields the protein CASSWREAAGELFF. Complete variable domain (other parts from reference TRBV2 and TRBJ2-2): EPEVTQTPSHQVTQMGQEVILRCVPISNHLYFYWYRQILGQKVEFLVSFYNNEISEKSEIFDDQFSVERPDGSNFTLKIRSTKLEDSAMYFCASSWREAAGELFFGEGSRLTVL.

This sequence joins TRBV21-1 and TRBJ1-1; the D segment call TRBD1 is taken from the table without a DNA check. TRBV21-1 is annotated as a pseudogene. The CDR3 consists of 18 residues. The CDR3 spells CAPHTRTGDLIRNTEAFF. For the CDR3, the DNA is TGTGCCCCGCACACCCGGACAGGGGACTTGATAAGGAACACTGAAGCTTTCTTT.

This clonotype was seen a few times. The J gene is TRBJ1-3, the V gene TRBV2; no clear D. The CDR3 is 12 residues long. V lost 7 bases and J 4 bases, leaving 8 bases between the germline ends. Looked up from germline, CDR1 is SNHLY and CDR2 is FYNNEI. Here the CDR3 DNA reads TGTGCCAGCAACCCCGACGGAAACACCATATATTTT. Translated, it gives CASNPDGNTIYF.

This clonotype has a handful of counts. V gene TRBV5-1 combines with J gene TRBJ2-7, with TRBD1 matching 9 bases. Trimming cost V 7 bases and J 3 bases; bases outside gene matches: 8. Germline-derived CDR1 and CDR2 are SGHRS and YFSETQ. This CDR3 has 14 amino acids. The CDR3 sequence: CASRRDRANYEQYF. The CDR3 nucleotides read TGCGCCAGCCGTCGGGACAGGGCTAACTACGAGCAGTACTTC.

The chain employs TRBV27 and TRBJ2-5; 7 bases fit TRBD1. The CDR3 length is 15 residues. V gave up 5 bases and J gave up 0 bases; unmatched junction bases: 6. Germline V gives CDR1 MNHEY, CDR2 SMNVEV (reference sequence). The CDR3 bases are TGTGCCAGCAGTGTCGGGACAGAGTACCAAGAGACCCAGTACTTC. Amino acids: CASSVGTEYQETQYF.

This clonotype was counted many times. The chain links TRBV20-1 to TRBJ2-7; 9 nucleotides align to TRBD2. Germline trimming cut 0 bases from V and 2 bases from J; bases unmatched to any gene: 5. CDR3 length: 15 residues. CDR1 is DFQATT and CDR2 is SNEGSKA in the germline V gene (reference sequence). In DNA form, the CDR3 reads TGCAGTGCTAGAGATATCCTAGCGGGACCCTACGAGCAGTACTTC. Protein sequence: CSARDILAGPYEQYF.

This chain connects TRBV6-2 or TRBV6-3 to TRBJ2-3; 13 nucleotides align to TRBD2. The CDR3 extends over 16 amino acids. Germline V CDR1 and CDR2: MNHEY, SVGEGT. With V trimmed by 4 bases and J by 4 bases, 5 bases remained unmatched. Here the CDR3 DNA reads TGTGCCAGCAGTTCAGGACTAGCGGGGGTAGCAGATACGCAGTATTTT. Protein product: CASSSGLAGVADTQYF.

This clonotype appeared a few times. This chain connects TRBV9 to TRBJ2-2; 8 bases fit TRBD2. The CDR3 runs to 14 residues. V was pared by 0 bases and J by 7 bases, with 2 bases of the junction left unmatched. Germline V gene lookup returns CDR1 SGDLS and CDR2 YYNGEE. As DNA, the CDR3 is TGTGCCAGCAGCGTAGCGGGAGGGGTCGGGGAGCTGTTTTTT. Translated: CASSVAGGVGELFF.

The chain recombines TRBV5-4 with TRBJ2-7; a weak D match, TRBD1 (6 bases). V lost 4 bases to trimming and J lost 5 bases, with 13 bases between them. Germline-derived CDR1 and CDR2 are SGHNT and YYREEE (reference sequence). The CDR3 has 13 amino acids. The CDR3 DNA sequence: TGTGCCAGCAGCCCTCAGGGGTTCCACGAGCAGTACTTC. Encoded protein: CASSPQGFHEQYF.

This clonotype was seen more than once but under ten times. The rearrangement links TRBV11-1 to TRBJ2-5, with 7 nucleotides matching TRBD1. The CDR3 spans 15 residues. Unmatched junction bases numbered 2, after V lost 1 base and J lost 0 bases. Per germline, CDR1 SGHAT and CDR2 FQDESV (reference sequence). The CDR3 coding sequence is TGTGCCAGCAGCTTAGGTGACAGGGACCAAGAGACCCAGTACTTC. Translating gives CASSLGDRDQETQYF.

The table lists this clonotype with a few counts. The V call is TRBV4-1, the J call TRBJ2-5; D might be TRBD1 or TRBD2, each matching 5 bases. The CDR3 sequence is 14 residues long. Germline V lookup: CDR1 MGHRA, CDR2 YSYEKL. Deletions cut 0 bases from V and 3 bases from J, with 8 bases between. DNA for the CDR3: TGCGCCAGCAGCCAAGATCTGGGGGAAGAGACCCAGTACTTC. This encodes CASSQDLGEETQYF.

CDR3 protein: CASSFLAGESDTQYF. CDR3 DNA sequence: TGTGCCAGCAGTTTTTTAGCGGGGGAGTCAGATACGCAGTATTTT. V and J are TRBV27 and TRBJ2-3, with TRBD2 matching over 9 bases. CDR3 length: 15 residues. CDR1 MNHEY and CDR2 SMNVEV come from the germline V gene (reference sequence). J was trimmed by 4 bases and V by 3 bases; bases with no gene match: 5.

CDR3 in DNA: TGTGCCAGCAGTTTTCGCGATAATTCACCCCTCCACTTT. It translates to CASSFRDNSPLHF. This chain links TRBV27 with TRBJ1-6; no reliable D call. V was clipped by 3 bases and J by 5 bases, with 5 bases between them. The germline V gene encodes CDR1 MNHEY and CDR2 SMNVEV (reference sequence). The CDR3 is made up of 13 amino acids.

In its sample, this clonotype was seen a few times. V usage is TRBV18 and J usage is TRBJ2-6; 8 nucleotides match TRBD1. Trimming removed 0 bases from V and 2 bases from J; junction bases left unmatched: 12. Germline CDR1 reads KGHSH; CDR2 reads LQKENI. This CDR3 is 20 amino acids long. CDR3 region: CASSPPVSQGAVPGANVLTF. CDR3 bases: TGTGCCAGCTCACCACCGGTTAGTCAGGGGGCCGTACCTGGGGCCAACGTCCTGACTTTC.

The V gene is TRBV6-1, the J gene TRBJ2-3; 7 nucleotides agree with TRBD2. CDR3 length: 14 amino acids. V shed 4 bases, J shed 1 base, and the junction held 2 bases outside the gene matches. The germline V gene encodes CDR1 MNHNS and CDR2 SASEGT. The CDR3 loop is CASSGAGGTDTQYF. The CDR3 DNA is TGTGCCAGCAGTGGTGCGGGGGGCACAGATACGCAGTATTTT.